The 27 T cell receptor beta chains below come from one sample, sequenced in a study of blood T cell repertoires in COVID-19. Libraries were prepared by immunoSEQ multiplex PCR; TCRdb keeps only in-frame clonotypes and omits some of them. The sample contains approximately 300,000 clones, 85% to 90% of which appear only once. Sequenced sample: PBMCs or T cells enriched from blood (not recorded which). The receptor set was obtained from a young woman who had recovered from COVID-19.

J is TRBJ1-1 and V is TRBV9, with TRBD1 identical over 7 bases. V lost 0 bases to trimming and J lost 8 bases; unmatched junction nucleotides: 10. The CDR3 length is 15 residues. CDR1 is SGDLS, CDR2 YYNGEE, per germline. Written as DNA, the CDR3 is TGTGCCAGCAGCGTAGATGGGACAGCCTTGCCGGAAGCTTTCTTT. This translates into CASSVDGTALPEAFF.

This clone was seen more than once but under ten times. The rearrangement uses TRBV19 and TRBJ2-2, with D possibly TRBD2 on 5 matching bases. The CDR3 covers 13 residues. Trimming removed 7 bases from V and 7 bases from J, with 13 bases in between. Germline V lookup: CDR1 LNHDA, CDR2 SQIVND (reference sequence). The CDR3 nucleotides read TGTGCCAGTAACAAACTAGAATTCGGGGAGCTGTTTTTT. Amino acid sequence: CASNKLEFGELFF.

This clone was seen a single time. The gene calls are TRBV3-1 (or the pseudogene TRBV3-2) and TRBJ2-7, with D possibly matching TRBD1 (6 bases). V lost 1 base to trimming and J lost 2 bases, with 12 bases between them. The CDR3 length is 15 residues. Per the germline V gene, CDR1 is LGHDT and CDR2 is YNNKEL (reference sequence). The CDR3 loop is CASSQGRDKTYEQYF. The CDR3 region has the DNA TGTGCCAGCAGCCAAGGTAGGGACAAAACCTACGAGCAGTACTTC.

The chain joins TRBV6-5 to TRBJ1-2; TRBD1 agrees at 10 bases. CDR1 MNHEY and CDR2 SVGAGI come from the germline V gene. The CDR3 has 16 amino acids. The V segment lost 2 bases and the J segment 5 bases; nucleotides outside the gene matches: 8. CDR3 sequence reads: CASSYTGTGVGYGYTF. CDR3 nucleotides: TGTGCCAGCAGTTACACCGGGACAGGGGTGGGGTATGGCTACACCTTC.

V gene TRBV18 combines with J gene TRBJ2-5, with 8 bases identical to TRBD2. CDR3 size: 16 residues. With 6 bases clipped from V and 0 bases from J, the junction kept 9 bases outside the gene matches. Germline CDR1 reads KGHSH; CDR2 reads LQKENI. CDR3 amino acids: CASSRAPGGYQETQYF. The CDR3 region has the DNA TGTGCCAGCTCCAGAGCGCCGGGGGGGTACCAAGAGACCCAGTACTTC.

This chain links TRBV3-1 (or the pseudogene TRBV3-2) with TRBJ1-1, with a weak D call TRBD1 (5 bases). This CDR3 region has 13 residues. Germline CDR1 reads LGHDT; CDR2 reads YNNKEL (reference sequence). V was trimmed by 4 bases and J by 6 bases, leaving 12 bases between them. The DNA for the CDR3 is TGTGCCAGCAGCCCGGGGGGGGTCCCTGAAGCTTTCTTT. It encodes CASSPGGVPEAFF.

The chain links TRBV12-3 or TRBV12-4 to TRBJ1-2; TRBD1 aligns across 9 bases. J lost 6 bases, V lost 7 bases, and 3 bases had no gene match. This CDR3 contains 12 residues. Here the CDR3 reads CASTGTGNGYTF. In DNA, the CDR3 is TGTGCCAGCACCGGGACAGGGAATGGCTACACCTTC.

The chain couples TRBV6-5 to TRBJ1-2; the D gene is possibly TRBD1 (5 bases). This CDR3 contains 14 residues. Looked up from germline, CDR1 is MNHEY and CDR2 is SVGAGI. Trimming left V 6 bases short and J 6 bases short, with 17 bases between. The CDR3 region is CASSPSGPSNGYTF. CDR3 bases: TGTGCCAGCAGCCCCTCAGGGCCAAGTAATGGCTACACCTTC.

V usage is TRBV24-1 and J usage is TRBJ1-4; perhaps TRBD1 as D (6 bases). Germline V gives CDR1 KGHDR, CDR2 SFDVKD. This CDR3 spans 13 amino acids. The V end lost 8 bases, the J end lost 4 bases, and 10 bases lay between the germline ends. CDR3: CATMDRNNEKLFF. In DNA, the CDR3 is TGTGCCACCATGGACAGAAATAATGAAAAACTGTTTTTT.

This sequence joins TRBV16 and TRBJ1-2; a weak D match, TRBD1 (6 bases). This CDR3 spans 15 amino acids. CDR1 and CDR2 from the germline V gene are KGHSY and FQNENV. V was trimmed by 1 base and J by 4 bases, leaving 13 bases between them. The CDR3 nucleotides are TGTGCCAGCAGCCAATTCTTTGCAGGGGCCTATGGCTACACCTTC. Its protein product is CASSQFFAGAYGYTF.

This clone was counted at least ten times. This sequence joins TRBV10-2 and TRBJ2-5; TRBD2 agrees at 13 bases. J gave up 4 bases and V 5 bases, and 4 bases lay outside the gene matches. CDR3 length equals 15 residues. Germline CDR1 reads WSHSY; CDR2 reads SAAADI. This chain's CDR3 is CASSRTSGRGETQYF. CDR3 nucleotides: TGCGCCAGCAGTCGGACTAGCGGGAGAGGAGAGACCCAGTACTTC.

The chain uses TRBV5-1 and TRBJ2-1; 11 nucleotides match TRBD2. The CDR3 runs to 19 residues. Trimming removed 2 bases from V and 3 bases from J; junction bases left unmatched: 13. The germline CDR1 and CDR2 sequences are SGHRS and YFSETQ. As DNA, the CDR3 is TGCGCCAGCAGCTTAACAGGTTTCGCCCTAGCGGGGGGCTACAATGAGCAGTTCTTC. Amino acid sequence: CASSLTGFALAGGYNEQFF. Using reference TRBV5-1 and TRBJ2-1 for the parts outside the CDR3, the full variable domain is KAGVTQTPRYLIKTRGQQVTLSCSPISGHRSVSWYQQTPGQGLQFLFEYFSETQRNKGNFPGRFSGRQFSNSRSEMNVSTLELGDSALYLCASSLTGFALAGGYNEQFFGPGTRLTVL.

CDR3 DNA sequence: TGTGCCAGCAGCAGTGTTAGCGGCCATAGCTATGGCTACACCTTC. Translating it yields CASSSVSGHSYGYTF. V usage is TRBV9 and J usage is TRBJ1-2; D is undetermined. Trimming removed 4 bases from V and 4 bases from J, with 17 bases in between. Looked up from germline, CDR1 is SGDLS and CDR2 is YYNGEE. The CDR3 sequence is 15 residues long.

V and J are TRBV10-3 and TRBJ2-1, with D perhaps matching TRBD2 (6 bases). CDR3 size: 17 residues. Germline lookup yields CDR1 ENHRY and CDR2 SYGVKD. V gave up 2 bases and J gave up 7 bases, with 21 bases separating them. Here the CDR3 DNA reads TGTGCCATCAGTGAGCCGGGACTGCCTGATTTCGCGAATGAGCAGTTCTTC. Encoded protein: CAISEPGLPDFANEQFF.

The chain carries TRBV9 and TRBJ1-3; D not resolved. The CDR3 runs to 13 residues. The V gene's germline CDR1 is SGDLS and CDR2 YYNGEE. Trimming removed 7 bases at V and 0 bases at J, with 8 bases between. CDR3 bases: TGTGCCAGCTCAACTAACTCTGGAAACACCATATATTTT. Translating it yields CASSTNSGNTIYF.

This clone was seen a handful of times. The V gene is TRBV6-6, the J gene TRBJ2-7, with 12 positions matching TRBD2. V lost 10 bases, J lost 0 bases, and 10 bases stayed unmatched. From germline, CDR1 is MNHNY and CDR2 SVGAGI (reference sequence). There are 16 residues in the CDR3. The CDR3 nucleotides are TGTGCCACCAGGACTAGCGGGACGGGAGCCTCCTACGAGCAGTACTTC. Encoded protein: CATRTSGTGASYEQYF.

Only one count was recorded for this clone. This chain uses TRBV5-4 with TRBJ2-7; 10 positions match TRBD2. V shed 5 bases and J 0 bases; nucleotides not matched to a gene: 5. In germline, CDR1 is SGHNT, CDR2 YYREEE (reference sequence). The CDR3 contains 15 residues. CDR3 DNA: TGTGCCAGCAGTCTCTCTAGCGGGAGCTCCTACGAGCAGTACTTC. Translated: CASSLSSGSSYEQYF.

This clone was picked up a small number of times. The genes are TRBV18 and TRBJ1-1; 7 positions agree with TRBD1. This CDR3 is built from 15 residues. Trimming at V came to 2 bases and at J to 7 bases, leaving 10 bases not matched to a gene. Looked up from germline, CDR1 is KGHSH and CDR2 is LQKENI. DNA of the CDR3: TGTGCCAGCTCACCAACTCACCGGACAGGCAATGAAGCTTTCTTT. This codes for CASSPTHRTGNEAFF.

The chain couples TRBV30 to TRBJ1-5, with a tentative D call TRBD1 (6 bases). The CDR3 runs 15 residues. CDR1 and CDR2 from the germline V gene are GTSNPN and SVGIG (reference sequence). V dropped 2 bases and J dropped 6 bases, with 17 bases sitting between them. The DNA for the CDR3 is TGTGCCTGGAGTCTCTTGGGGGGGGGCCTTCAGCCCCAGCATTTT. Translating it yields CAWSLLGGGLQPQHF.

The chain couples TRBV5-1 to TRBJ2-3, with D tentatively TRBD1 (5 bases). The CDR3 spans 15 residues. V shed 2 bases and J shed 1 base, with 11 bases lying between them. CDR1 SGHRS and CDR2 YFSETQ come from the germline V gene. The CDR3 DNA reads TGCGCCAGCAGCTTCCAGGGTGGGGGCACAGATACGCAGTATTTT. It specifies CASSFQGGGTDTQYF. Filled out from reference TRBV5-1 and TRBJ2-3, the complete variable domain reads KAGVTQTPRYLIKTRGQQVTLSCSPISGHRSVSWYQQTPGQGLQFLFEYFSETQRNKGNFPGRFSGRQFSNSRSEMNVSTLELGDSALYLCASSFQGGGTDTQYFGPGTRLTVL.

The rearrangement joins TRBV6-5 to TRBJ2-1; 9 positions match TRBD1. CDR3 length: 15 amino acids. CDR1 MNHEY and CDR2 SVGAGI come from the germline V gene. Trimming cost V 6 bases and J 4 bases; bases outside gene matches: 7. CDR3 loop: CASRIAGTGYNEQFF. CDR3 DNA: TGTGCCAGCAGAATTGCCGGGACAGGGTACAATGAGCAGTTCTTC.

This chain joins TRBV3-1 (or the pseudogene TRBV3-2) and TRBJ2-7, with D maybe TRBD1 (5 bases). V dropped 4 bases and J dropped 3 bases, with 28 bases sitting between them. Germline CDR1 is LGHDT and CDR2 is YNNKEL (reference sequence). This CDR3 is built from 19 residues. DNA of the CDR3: TGTGCCAGCAGCCCATCAGGGTTCGGGTGGCGGTCCTCAGACTACGAGCAGTACTTC. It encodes CASSPSGFGWRSSDYEQYF.

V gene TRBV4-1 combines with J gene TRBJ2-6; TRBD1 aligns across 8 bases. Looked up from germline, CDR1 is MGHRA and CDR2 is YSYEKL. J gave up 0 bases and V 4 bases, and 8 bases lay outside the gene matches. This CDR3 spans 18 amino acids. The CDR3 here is CASSPGQGPNSGANVLTF. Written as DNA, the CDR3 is TGCGCCAGCAGCCCAGGACAGGGACCAAACTCTGGGGCCAACGTCCTGACTTTC.

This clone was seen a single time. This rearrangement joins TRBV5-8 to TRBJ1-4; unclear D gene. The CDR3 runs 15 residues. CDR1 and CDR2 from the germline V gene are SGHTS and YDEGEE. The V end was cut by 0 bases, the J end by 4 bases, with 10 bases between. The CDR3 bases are TGTGCCAGCAGCTTGGGTACGGGGATTAATGAAAAACTGTTTTTT. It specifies CASSLGTGINEKLFF. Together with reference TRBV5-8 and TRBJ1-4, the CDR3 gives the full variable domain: EAGVTQSPTHLIKTRGQQATLRCSPISGHTSVYWYQQALGLGLQFLLWYDEGEERNRGNFPPRFSGRQFPNYSSELNVNALELEDSALYLCASSLGTGINEKLFFGSGTQLSVL.

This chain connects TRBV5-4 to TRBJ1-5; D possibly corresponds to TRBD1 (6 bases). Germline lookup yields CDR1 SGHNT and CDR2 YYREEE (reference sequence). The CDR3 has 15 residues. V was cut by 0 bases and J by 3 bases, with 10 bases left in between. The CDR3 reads CASSLAGGNNQPQHF. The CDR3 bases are TGTGCCAGCAGCTTGGCGGGGGGCAACAATCAGCCCCAGCATTTT.

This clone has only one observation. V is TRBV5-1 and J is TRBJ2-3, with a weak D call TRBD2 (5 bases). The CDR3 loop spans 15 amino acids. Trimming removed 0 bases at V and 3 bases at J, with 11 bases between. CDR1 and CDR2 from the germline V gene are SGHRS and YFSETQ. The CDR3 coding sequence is TGCGCCAGCAGCTTGGCCGGCAGGAGGACAGATACGCAGTATTTT. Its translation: CASSLAGRRTDTQYF.

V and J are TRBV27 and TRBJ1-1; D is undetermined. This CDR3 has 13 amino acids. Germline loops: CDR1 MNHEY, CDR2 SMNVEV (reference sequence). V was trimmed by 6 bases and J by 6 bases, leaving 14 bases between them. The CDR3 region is CASSPGMVSEAFF. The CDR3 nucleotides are TGTGCCAGCAGCCCCGGTATGGTATCTGAAGCTTTCTTT.